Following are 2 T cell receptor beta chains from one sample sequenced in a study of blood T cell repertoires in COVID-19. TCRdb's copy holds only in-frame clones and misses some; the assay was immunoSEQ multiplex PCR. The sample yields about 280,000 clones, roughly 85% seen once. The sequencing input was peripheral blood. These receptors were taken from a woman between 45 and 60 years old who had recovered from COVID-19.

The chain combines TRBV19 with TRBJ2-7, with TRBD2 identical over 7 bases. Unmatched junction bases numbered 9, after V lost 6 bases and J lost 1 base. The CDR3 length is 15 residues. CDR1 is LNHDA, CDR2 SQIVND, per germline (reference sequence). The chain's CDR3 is CASSNFLAASYEQYF. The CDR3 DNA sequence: TGTGCCAGTAGCAATTTCCTAGCGGCGTCCTACGAGCAGTACTTC.

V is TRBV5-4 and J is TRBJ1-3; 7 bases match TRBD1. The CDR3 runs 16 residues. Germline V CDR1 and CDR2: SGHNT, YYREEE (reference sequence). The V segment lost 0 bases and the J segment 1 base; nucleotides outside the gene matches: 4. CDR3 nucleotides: TGTGCCAGCAGCTTGGGGGGACAGCGATCTGGAAACACCATATATTTT. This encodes CASSLGGQRSGNTIYF.